These T cell receptor beta chains were read from a single sample in a study of memory CD4+ T cells and cytomegalovirus serostatus. Libraries were prepared by immunoSEQ multiplex PCR; TCRdb keeps only in-frame clonotypes and omits some of them. The data show some 44,000 clones, over 70% seen once. Sequencing was carried out using memory CD4+ T cells from blood. Receptors originate from an adult in good health and CMV-seronegative. CDR3s include the opening cysteine and the closing phenylalanine or tryptophan. The size of a clone is reported for some rows only, either as once, few or many, or as a class for expanded clones.

j_call	v_call	clone_size	cdr3_aa
TRBJ1-6	TRBV2	.	CASTRQGEAMGSPLHF
TRBJ1-2	TRBV23-1	.	CASSRDRAVRRYGYTF
TRBJ2-3	TRBV19	.	CASSITTSGVGRGLTDTQYF
TRBJ1-1	TRBV29-1	.	CSVAVGQANTEAFF
TRBJ1-2	TRBV25-1	.	CASSEYNRGGDGYTF
TRBJ1-3	TRBV6-1	.	CASSESRGNTIYF
TRBJ1-5	TRBV6-1	few	CATSLNQPQHF
TRBJ1-5	TRBV7-9	.	CASSLSNQPQHF
TRBJ2-3	TRBV11-2	.	CASRRTDTQYF
TRBJ1-2	TRBV7-9	few	CASSLGQGGDPYGYTF
TRBJ1-2	TRBV5-4	.	CASSLNAGQGFYGYTF
TRBJ1-1	TRBV5-4	.	CASSLAGQNTEAFF
TRBJ1-5	TRBV19	.	CASAYRVGSNQPQHF
TRBJ1-1	TRBV28	.	CATGQGRGNTEAFF
TRBJ1-3	TRBV5-4	medium-sized	CASSQEQGALDGNTIYF
TRBJ1-3	TRBV7-2	.	CASSSSRFSGNTIYF
TRBJ1-1	TRBV7-2	once	CASSPTGTRVIISEAFF
TRBJ2-3	TRBV15	.	CATSRDREGIAGVLDTQYF
TRBJ2-1	TRBV30	once	CAWSGTGLYSYNEQFF
TRBJ2-2	TRBV19	.	CASSIGQGAGELFF
TRBJ1-1	TRBV28	few	CASSLLSNTEAFF
TRBJ1-2	TRBV4-3	.	CASSQVAGSLSYGYTF
TRBJ1-2	TRBV13	once	CASSLGQGSDGYTF
TRBJ2-6	TRBV28	.	CASTRTGSGANVLTF
TRBJ2-3	TRBV7-2	.	CASSLDRGGNTQYF
TRBJ2-3	TRBV2	.	CASSVNAADTQYF
TRBJ1-6	TRBV18	.	CASSPPRGNSPLHF
TRBJ1-4	TRBV5-6	.	CASSLDAPGTGDEKLFF